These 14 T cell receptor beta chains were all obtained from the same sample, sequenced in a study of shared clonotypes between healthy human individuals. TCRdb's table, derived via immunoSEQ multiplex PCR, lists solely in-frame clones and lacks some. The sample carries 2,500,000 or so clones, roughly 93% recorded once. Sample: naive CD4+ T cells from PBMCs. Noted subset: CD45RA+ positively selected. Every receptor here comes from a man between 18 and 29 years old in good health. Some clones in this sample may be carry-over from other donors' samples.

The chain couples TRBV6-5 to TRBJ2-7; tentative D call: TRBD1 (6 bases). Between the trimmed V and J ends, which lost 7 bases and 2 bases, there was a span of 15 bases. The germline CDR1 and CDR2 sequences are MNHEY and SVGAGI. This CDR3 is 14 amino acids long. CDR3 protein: CASTRGSGAYEQYF. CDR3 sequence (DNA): TGTGCCAGCACCAGGGGCAGCGGAGCCTACGAGCAGTACTTC.

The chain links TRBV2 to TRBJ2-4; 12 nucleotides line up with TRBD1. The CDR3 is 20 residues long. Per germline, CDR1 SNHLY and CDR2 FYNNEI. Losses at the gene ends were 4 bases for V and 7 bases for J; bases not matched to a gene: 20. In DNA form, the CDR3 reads TGTGCCAGCAGTGGGCCCCCCCTCCCGGGACAGGGGGCGAGGGAGAACATTCAGTACTTC. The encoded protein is CASSGPPLPGQGARENIQYF.

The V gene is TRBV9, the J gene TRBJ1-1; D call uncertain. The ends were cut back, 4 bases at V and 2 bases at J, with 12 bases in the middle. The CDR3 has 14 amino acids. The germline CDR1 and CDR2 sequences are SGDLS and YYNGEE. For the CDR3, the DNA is TGTGCCAGCAGCCGCATTATCGTAAACACTGAAGCTTTCTTT. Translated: CASSRIIVNTEAFF.

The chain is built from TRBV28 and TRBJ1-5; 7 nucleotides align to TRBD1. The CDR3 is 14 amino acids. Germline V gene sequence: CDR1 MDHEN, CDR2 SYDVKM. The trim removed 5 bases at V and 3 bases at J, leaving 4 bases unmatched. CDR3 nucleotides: TGTGCCAGCAGTGTGACAGGGTTCAATCAGCCCCAGCATTTT. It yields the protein CASSVTGFNQPQHF.

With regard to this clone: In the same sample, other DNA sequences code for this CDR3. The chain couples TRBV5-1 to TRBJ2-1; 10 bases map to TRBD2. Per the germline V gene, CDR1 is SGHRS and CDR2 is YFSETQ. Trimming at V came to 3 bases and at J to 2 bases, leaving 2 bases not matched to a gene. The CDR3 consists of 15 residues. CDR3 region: CASSSSGRPYNEQFF. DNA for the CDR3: TGCGCCAGCAGCTCTAGCGGGAGACCCTACAATGAGCAGTTCTTC.

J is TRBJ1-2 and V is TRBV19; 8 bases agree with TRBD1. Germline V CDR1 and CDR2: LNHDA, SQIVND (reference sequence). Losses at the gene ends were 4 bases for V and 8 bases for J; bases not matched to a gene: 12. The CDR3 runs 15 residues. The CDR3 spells CASSTDRDAPGGYTF. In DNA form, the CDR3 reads TGTGCCAGTAGTACGGACAGGGACGCGCCCGGCGGCTACACCTTC.

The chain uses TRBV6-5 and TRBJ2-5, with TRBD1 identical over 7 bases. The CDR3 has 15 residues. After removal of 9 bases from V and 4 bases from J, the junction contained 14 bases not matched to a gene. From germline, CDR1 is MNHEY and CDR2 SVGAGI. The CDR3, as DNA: TGTGCCAGTTCTAGGACAGGACCTTGGGGAGAGACCCAGTACTTC. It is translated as CASSRTGPWGETQYF.

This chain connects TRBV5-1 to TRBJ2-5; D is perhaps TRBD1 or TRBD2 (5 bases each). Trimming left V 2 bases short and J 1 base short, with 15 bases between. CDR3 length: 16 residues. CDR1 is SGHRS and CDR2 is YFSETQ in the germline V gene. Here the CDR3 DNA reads TGCGCCAGCAGCTTAGGGACGCACGTACTCCAAGAGACCCAGTACTTC. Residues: CASSLGTHVLQETQYF.

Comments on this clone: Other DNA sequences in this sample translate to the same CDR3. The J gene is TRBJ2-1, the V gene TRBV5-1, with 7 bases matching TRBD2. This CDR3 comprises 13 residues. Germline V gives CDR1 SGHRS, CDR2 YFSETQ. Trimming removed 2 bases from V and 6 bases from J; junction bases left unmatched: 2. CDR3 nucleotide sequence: TGCGCCAGCAGCTTATTAGCGGGCAATGAGCAGTTCTTC. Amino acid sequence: CASSLLAGNEQFF.

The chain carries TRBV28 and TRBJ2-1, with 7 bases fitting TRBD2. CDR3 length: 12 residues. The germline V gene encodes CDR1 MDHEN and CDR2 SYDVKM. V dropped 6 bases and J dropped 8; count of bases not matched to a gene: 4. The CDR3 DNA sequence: TGTGCCAGCAGCCGGGGGGTGGATGAGCAGTTCTTC. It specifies CASSRGVDEQFF.

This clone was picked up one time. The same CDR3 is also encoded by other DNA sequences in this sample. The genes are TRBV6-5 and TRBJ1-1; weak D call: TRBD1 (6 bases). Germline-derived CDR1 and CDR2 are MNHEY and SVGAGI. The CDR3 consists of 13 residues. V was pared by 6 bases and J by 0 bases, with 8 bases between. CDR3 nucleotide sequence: TGTGCCAGCAGGACAGGCCTGAACACTGAAGCTTTCTTT. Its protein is CASRTGLNTEAFF.

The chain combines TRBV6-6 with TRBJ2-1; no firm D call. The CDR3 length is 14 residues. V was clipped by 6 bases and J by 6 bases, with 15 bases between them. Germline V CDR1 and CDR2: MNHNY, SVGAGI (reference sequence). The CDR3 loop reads CASRAPEAPNEQFF. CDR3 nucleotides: TGTGCCAGCAGGGCGCCGGAAGCCCCCAATGAGCAGTTCTTC.

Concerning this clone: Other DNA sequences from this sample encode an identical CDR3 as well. The CDR3 nucleotides read TGTGCCAGCAGCGTAGGTGGTCAGGGGGCGTACGAGCAGTACTTC. Translation: CASSVGGQGAYEQYF. V usage is TRBV9 and J usage is TRBJ2-7, with 8 bases identical to TRBD1. The germline gives CDR1 SGDLS, CDR2 YYNGEE. V lost 0 bases, J lost 4 bases, and 6 bases stayed unmatched. The CDR3 totals 15 residues.

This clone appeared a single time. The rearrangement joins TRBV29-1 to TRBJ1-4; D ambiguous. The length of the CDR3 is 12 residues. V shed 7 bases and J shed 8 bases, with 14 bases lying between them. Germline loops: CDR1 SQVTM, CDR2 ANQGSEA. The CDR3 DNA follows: TGCAGCGCCCTGGCGGGAGAAGAAAAACTGTTTTTT. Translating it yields CSALAGEEKLFF.